A selection of T cell receptor beta chains follows, all from one sample in a study of T cell repertoires in cytomegalovirus infection. For these receptors, no antigen is known. TCRdb called the reads again in MiXCR, with one record for every CDR3 protein. The sample has roughly 700,000 distinct CDR3 sequences, around a third seen once. This material consisted of cultured PBMCs, taken from culture after CMV antigen stimulation. Receptors originate from a human donor in good health (CMV status not recorded). Some clones in this sample may be carry-over from other donors' samples. CDR3s include the opening cysteine and the closing phenylalanine or tryptophan. A D gene is named only where the DNA matches it firmly. Expanded clones are given a class, and other clones once, few, many or no size at all.

>12|NA|TRBV20-1|TRBJ1-4|few
CSARARDEKLFF
TGCAGTGCTAGAGCCCGGGATGAAAAACTGTTTTTT
>18|NA|TRBV19|TRBJ2-1|many
CASSMYARGSGLQNEQFF
TGTGCCAGTAGTATGTATGCTCGGGGCAGCGGCCTTCAGAATGAGCAGTTCTTC
>15|TRBD1|TRBV19|TRBJ2-5|NA
CASSFRTGPQETQYF
TGTGCCAGTAGTTTTCGGACAGGCCCACAAGAGACCCAGTACTTC
>14|TRBD1|TRBV7-9|TRBJ2-7|few
CASSLVDRAGEQYF
TGTGCCAGCAGCTTAGTCGACAGGGCTGGCGAGCAGTACTTC
>10|NA|TRBV20-1|TRBJ2-4|NA
CSARLGIQYF
TGCAGTGCTAGATTGGGCATTCAGTACTTC
>15|TRBD2|TRBV6-1|TRBJ2-3|few
CASSDRRELTDTQYF
TGTGCCAGCAGTGACCGGCGGGAGTTGACAGATACGCAGTATTTT
>15|TRBD1|TRBV20-1|TRBJ1-4|NA
CSAGGTGVIGEKLFF
TGCAGTGCTGGAGGGACAGGGGTTATCGGTGAAAAACTGTTTTTT
>13|TRBD2|TRBV19|TRBJ2-1|NA
CASSSSGANEQFF
TGTGCCAGTAGTTCTAGCGGAGCCAATGAGCAGTTCTTC
>15|NA|TRBV12-3/TRBV12-4|TRBJ2-1|NA
CASNLPTQAGNEQFF
TGTGCCAGTAATCTGCCGACCCAGGCAGGGAATGAGCAGTTCTTC
>14|TRBD1|TRBV6-2/TRBV6-3|TRBJ2-4|NA
CASRTGGSLWVQYF
TGTGCCAGCAGGACAGGGGGCTCCCTGTGGGTTCAGTACTTC
>14|NA|TRBV11-2|TRBJ2-2|few
CASSLVPFAGELFF
TGTGCCAGCAGCTTAGTACCCTTCGCGGGGGAGCTGTTTTTT
>12|NA|TRBV6-5|TRBJ2-3|few
CASSPTWDTQYF
TGTGCCAGCAGTCCGACCTGGGATACGCAGTATTTT
>15|NA|TRBV5-1|TRBJ2-3|NA
CASSTNRESTDTQYF
TGCGCCAGCAGCACCAACAGGGAGAGCACAGATACGCAGTATTTT
>14|NA|TRBV7-2|TRBJ1-5|NA
CASSPGYSNQPRHF
TGTGCCAGCAGCCCGGGATATAGCAATCAGCCCCGGCATTTT
>14|NA|TRBV4-1|TRBJ2-2|NA
CASSQDAVVGELFF
TGCGCCAGCAGCCAAGATGCCGTGGTCGGGGAGCTGTTTTTT
>15|NA|TRBV5-4|TRBJ1-4|NA
CASSLYETTNEKLFF
TGTGCCAGCAGCTTATATGAAACAACTAATGAAAAACTGTTTTTT
>14|TRBD2|TRBV7-2|TRBJ2-3|many
CASSSSGTRPTQYF
TGTGCCAGCAGCTCTAGCGGGACCAGACCTACGCAGTATTTT
>16|TRBD2|TRBV6-6|TRBJ2-5|NA
CASSPHRRGVQETQYF
TGTGCCAGCAGCCCGCATCGGCGGGGGGTTCAAGAGACCCAGTACTTC
>15|TRBD1|TRBV7-9|TRBJ2-5|NA
CASSLSGRGTETQYF
TGTGCCAGCAGCTTAAGTGGCAGGGGGACAGAGACCCAGTACTTC
>15|TRBD2|TRBV20-1|TRBJ2-5|NA
CSARAREGFQETQYF
TGCAGTGCTAGGGCGCGGGAGGGCTTCCAAGAGACCCAGTACTTC
>11|NA|TRBV20-1|TRBJ1-1|NA
CSARDGVEAFF
TGCAGTGCTAGAGATGGAGTTGAAGCTTTCTTT
>13|NA|TRBV6-2/TRBV6-3|TRBJ1-1|many
CASSYGRNTEAFF
TGTGCCAGCAGTTACGGGAGGAACACTGAAGCTTTCTTT
>14|NA|TRBV7-9|TRBJ2-1|few
CASSPKGGTNEQFF
TGTGCCAGCAGCCCCAAGGGTGGAACGAATGAGCAGTTCTTC
>15|TRBD1|TRBV2|TRBJ2-4|few
CASSGDRGLWNIQYF
TGTGCCAGCAGTGGGGACAGGGGGCTATGGAACATTCAGTACTTC
>14|TRBD2|TRBV4-3|TRBJ2-5|NA
CATPSGRMEETQYF
TGCGCCACCCCTAGCGGGAGAATGGAAGAGACCCAGTACTTC
>15|TRBD2|TRBV12-3/TRBV12-4|TRBJ2-3|NA
CASSRLAGPTDTQYF
TGTGCCAGCAGTAGACTAGCGGGACCGACAGATACGCAGTATTTT
>14|NA|TRBV11-2|TRBJ2-3|few
CASRTLGGGDTQYF
TGTGCCAGCAGGACCCTGGGAGGCGGAGATACGCAGTATTTT
>12|NA|TRBV7-9|TRBJ1-1|NA
CATRRGSTEAFF
TGTGCCACCAGGAGAGGTAGTACTGAAGCTTTCTTT
>10|NA|TRBV29-1|TRBJ1-2|NA
CSAGAGGYTF
TGCAGCGCAGGGGCGGGAGGCTACACCTTC
>15|TRBD1|TRBV6-5|TRBJ2-7|few
CASSYGQGHSYEQYF
TGTGCCAGCAGTTACGGACAGGGGCACTCCTACGAGCAGTACTTC
>14|NA|TRBV7-6|TRBJ2-1|NA
CASSLDGKGGEQFF
TGTGCCAGCAGCTTAGATGGGAAAGGGGGTGAGCAGTTCTTC
>16|NA|TRBV18|TRBJ1-1|NA
CASSQRGLGMNTEAFF
TGTGCCAGCTCACAGCGGGGTTTGGGTATGAACACTGAAGCTTTCTTT
>13|NA|TRBV7-6|TRBJ1-3|NA
CASSFPGGNTIYF
TGTGCCAGCAGCTTCCCCGGGGGAAACACCATATATTTT
>20|TRBD2|TRBV11-2|TRBJ2-3|NA
CASSLDALAGDLDSTDTQYF
TGTGCCAGCAGCTTAGACGCTCTAGCGGGGGATTTGGATAGCACAGATACGCAGTATTTT
>9|NA|TRBV12-3/TRBV12-4|TRBJ1-5|NA
CASSPDQHF
TGTGCCAGCAGCCCAGACCAGCATTTT
>16|NA|TRBV18|TRBJ2-1|NA
CASSPQMGVSYNEQFF
TGTGCCAGCTCACCACAAATGGGGGTCTCGTACAATGAGCAGTTCTTC
>15|NA|TRBV28|TRBJ2-3|many
CASSLAGDPTDTQYF
TGTGCCAGCAGTTTAGCGGGTGACCCCACAGATACGCAGTATTTT
>16|NA|TRBV27|TRBJ1-6|NA
CASSLPPGGYNSPLHF
TGTGCCAGCAGTTTACCCCCCGGGGGCTATAATTCACCCCTCCACTTT
>13|NA|TRBV7-9|TRBJ1-5|many
CASSLDGSQPQHF
TGTGCCAGCAGCTTAGACGGTAGTCAGCCCCAGCATTTT
>14|NA|TRBV27|TRBJ1-2|once
CASSPGILGYGYTF
TGTGCCAGCAGTCCCGGTATCCTGGGCTATGGCTACACCTTC
>14|NA|TRBV7-6|TRBJ2-5|NA
CASSGRTAQETQYF
TGTGCCAGCAGCGGTCGGACAGCACAAGAGACCCAGTACTTC
>14|NA|TRBV12-3/TRBV12-4|TRBJ2-7|few
CASSPLTATYEQYF
TGTGCCAGCAGTCCTTTAACCGCAACCTACGAGCAGTACTTC
>15|NA|TRBV12-3/TRBV12-4|TRBJ1-1|few
CASRSPDLQNTEAFF
TGTGCCAGCAGATCACCGGACCTACAGAACACTGAAGCTTTCTTT
>16|NA|TRBV10-3|TRBJ2-1|few
CAISESEGSSYNEQFF
TGTGCCATCAGTGAGTCTGAGGGGAGCTCCTACAATGAGCAGTTCTTC
>14|NA|TRBV6-1|TRBJ1-5|NA
CASTQGSVGRPQHF
TGTGCCAGCACCCAGGGTTCCGTGGGCCGGCCCCAGCATTTT
>11|NA|TRBV6-8|TRBJ1-1|NA
CASAVDTEAFF
TGTGCCAGCGCTGTTGACACTGAAGCTTTCTTT
>13|NA|TRBV6-1|TRBJ2-3|NA
CASFGPFADTRYF
TGTGCCTCTTTCGGGCCATTCGCGGATACGCGGTATTTT
>15|NA|TRBV11-3|TRBJ2-1|once
CASSPTAGLYNEQFF
TGTGCCAGCAGCCCTACGGCGGGATTATACAATGAGCAGTTCTTC
>15|NA|TRBV19|TRBJ1-2|NA
CASSRNQGQNYGYTF
TGTGCCAGTAGTAGGAACCAGGGACAAAACTATGGCTACACCTTC
>17|TRBD1|TRBV4-1|TRBJ1-1|NA
CASSQPQGGIDSTEAFF
TGCGCCAGCAGCCAACCCCAGGGGGGGATTGATTCGACTGAAGCTTTCTTT
>13|NA|TRBV2|TRBJ1-1|NA
CASRSYRDAEAFF
TGTGCCAGCAGGTCATACCGGGACGCTGAAGCTTTCTTT
>14|NA|TRBV28|TRBJ2-1|few
CASGRTGGYNEQFF
TGTGCCAGCGGAAGAACCGGGGGATACAATGAGCAGTTCTTC
>14|NA|TRBV7-9|TRBJ2-7|NA
CASSPVGTVLEQYF
TGTGCCAGCAGCCCAGTCGGGACGGTCCTTGAGCAGTACTTC
>14|TRBD2|TRBV30|TRBJ2-3|NA
CAWTGGRATDTQYF
TGTGCCTGGACGGGAGGCCGAGCCACAGATACGCAGTATTTT
>14|NA|TRBV18|TRBJ1-1|NA
CASSSQREDTEAFF
TGTGCCAGCTCGTCTCAGCGGGAGGACACTGAAGCTTTCTTT
>13|TRBD2|TRBV27|TRBJ2-4|NA
CATRRSSGNIQYF
TGTGCCACCCGCCGGTCTAGCGGAAACATTCAGTACTTC
>15|NA|TRBV20-1|TRBJ2-1|few
CSARDGANSYNEQFF
TGCAGTGCTAGAGATGGGGCCAACTCCTACAATGAGCAGTTCTTC
>12|NA|TRBV24-1|TRBJ2-1|few
CATSDSRTEQFF
TGTGCCACCAGTGATTCTAGGACAGAGCAGTTCTTC
>15|NA|TRBV28|TRBJ2-7|NA
CASSFPRGLTYEQYF
TGTGCCAGCAGTTTTCCCCGGGGCTTGACCTACGAGCAGTACTTC